Presented here are 32 T cell receptor beta chains from one specimen sequenced in a study of blood T cells in healthy people across ages. With a J-beta primer mix and a sample-barcoded 5' primer, a second PCR ran 7 to 11 cycles. One entry per CDR3 protein, called by TCRdb with MiXCR from the 5' RACE reads. The data show 1.5 million to 2 million distinct CDR3 sequences, more than 35% seen once. Specimen: blood. The receptors come from a human donor in good health.

V usage is TRBV6-2 or TRBV6-3 and J usage is TRBJ2-5, with D perhaps being TRBD1 or TRBD2 (5 bases each). Trimming removed 4 bases from V and 7 bases from J, with 13 bases in between. Germline loops: CDR1 MNHEY, CDR2 SVGEGT. The CDR3 consists of 13 residues. For the CDR3, the DNA is TGTGCCAGCAGTTTCCGGGACGTAGGGACCCAGTACTTC. This codes for CASSFRDVGTQYF.

This clonotype was detected only a few times. The chain recombines TRBV5-1 with TRBJ2-6, with unresolved D. V was cut by 6 bases and J by 0 bases, with 10 bases left in between. Germline V gene lookup returns CDR1 SGHRS and CDR2 YFSETQ. This CDR3 has 15 residues. CDR3 bases: TGCGCCAGCATGCCTGTGGGCTCTGGGGCCAACGTCCTGACTTTC. Translation: CASMPVGSGANVLTF.

The V gene is TRBV20-1, the J gene TRBJ2-1; D is possibly TRBD1 or TRBD2 (6 bases each). The V gene lost 1 base and the J gene lost 2 bases, with 18 bases spanning the gap. Germline CDR1 DFQATT, CDR2 SNEGSKA (reference sequence). The CDR3 totals 17 residues. CDR3 nucleotides: TGCAGTGCTAGAGTCCCGCACGGAGGGGGGACCTACAATGAGCAGTTCTTC. This gives the protein CSARVPHGGGTYNEQFF.

This clonotype was picked up many times. V gene TRBV7-2 combines with J gene TRBJ2-6; 8 bases agree with TRBD1. The CDR3 covers 18 residues. Germline CDR1 SGHTA, CDR2 FQGNSA. Trimming removed 2 bases from V and 0 bases from J; junction bases left unmatched: 6. CDR3 region: CASSLRAGGFSGANVLTF. DNA for the CDR3: TGTGCCAGCAGCTTAAGGGCAGGGGGCTTCTCTGGGGCCAACGTCCTGACTTTC.

This clonotype was counted a single time. The V and J genes are TRBV12-3 or TRBV12-4 and TRBJ2-4, with D possibly matching TRBD1 (6 bases). The CDR3 sequence is 14 residues long. Trimming left V 7 bases short and J 13 bases short, with 23 bases between. The CDR3 sequence: CASTNDKDRNEQYF. The CDR3, as DNA: TGTGCCAGCACCAACGACAAAGACAGGAATGAGCAGTACTTC.

The table lists this clonotype with a few counts. The chain links TRBV4-1 to TRBJ2-1, with D perhaps TRBD1 (6 bases). The CDR3 length is 14 residues. Trimming took off 2 bases at V and 7 bases at J, with 12 bases between the two ends. From germline, CDR1 is MGHRA and CDR2 YSYEKL. The CDR3 reads CASSQINRDNEQFF. CDR3 in DNA: TGCGCCAGCAGCCAAATCAACAGGGATAATGAGCAGTTCTTC.

The rearrangement uses TRBV18 and TRBJ2-1; D not resolved. Deletions cut 0 bases from V and 9 bases from J, with 9 bases between. Germline V gene lookup returns CDR1 KGHSH and CDR2 LQKENI. CDR3 length: 13 residues. The CDR3 nucleotides are TGTGCCAGCTCACCACCCCAGGTGGGTGAGCAGTTCTTC. Protein: CASSPPQVGEQFF.

This clonotype has only one observation. V and J are TRBV5-1 and TRBJ1-2; D remains ambiguous. Germline CDR1 is SGHRS and CDR2 is YFSETQ. V lost 4 bases and J lost 0, with 7 bases in between. The CDR3 totals 13 residues. The CDR3 sequence is CASSTAANYGYTF. The DNA of the CDR3 is TGCGCCAGCAGCACCGCAGCTAACTATGGCTACACCTTC.

This clonotype came up a few times. The J gene is TRBJ1-1, the V gene TRBV7-6; TRBD1 matches at 7 bases. After removal of 4 bases from V and 7 bases from J, the junction contained 3 bases not matched to a gene. Germline lookup yields CDR1 SGHVS and CDR2 FNYEAQ. The CDR3 is 12 amino acids. The CDR3 DNA reads TGTGCCAGCAGCTCGACAGGGTATGAAGCTTTCTTT. Its protein product is CASSSTGYEAFF. Full variable domain (missing parts from reference TRBV7-6 and TRBJ1-1): GAGVSQSPRYKVTKRGQDVALRCDPISGHVSLYWYRQALGQGPEFLTYFNYEAQQDKSGLPNDRFSAERPEGSISTLTIQRTEQRDSAMYRCASSSTGYEAFFGQGTRLTVV.

Only a few counts were recorded for this clonotype. The chain joins TRBV14 to TRBJ2-5; 9 bases line up with TRBD1. J gave up 1 base and V 0 bases, and 6 bases lay outside the gene matches. The CDR3 contains 17 residues. The germline V gene encodes CDR1 SGHDN and CDR2 FVKESK. The CDR3 loop is CASSQDLGQGFQETQYF. The CDR3 coding sequence is TGTGCCAGCAGCCAAGATTTGGGACAGGGCTTCCAAGAGACCCAGTACTTC.

The CDR3: CASSPRSAAYSNQPQHF. CDR3 bases: TGTGCCAGCAGCCCTCGTTCGGCAGCTTATAGCAATCAGCCCCAGCATTTT. The rearrangement joins TRBV7-2 to TRBJ1-5; no firm D call. Trimming removed 5 bases from V and 0 bases from J, with 17 bases in between. Germline V lookup: CDR1 SGHTA, CDR2 FQGNSA. The CDR3 loop spans 17 amino acids.

A few counts support this clonotype. This chain uses TRBV9 with TRBJ2-3; possible D gene TRBD2, 5 bases. Germline V lookup: CDR1 SGDLS, CDR2 YYNGEE. V was trimmed by 3 bases and J by 6 bases, leaving 14 bases between them. The CDR3 contains 14 residues. This chain's CDR3 is CASSGPGNFDTQYF. The CDR3 bases are TGTGCCAGCAGCGGACCCGGGAACTTTGATACGCAGTATTTT.

The gene calls are TRBV4-3 and TRBJ1-5; D unresolved. V lost 3 bases to trimming and J lost 6 bases, with 12 bases between them. The CDR3 has 14 residues. Looked up from germline, CDR1 is LGHNA and CDR2 is YSLEER. In DNA, the CDR3 is TGCGCCAGCAGCCAGTGGGTGTTTGGTCAGCCCCAGCATTTT. Its translation: CASSQWVFGQPQHF.

As regards this clonotype: One junction end disagrees with the germline gene, perhaps due to a read error. The chain has TRBV7-3 and TRBJ2-1, with 8 bases lining up with TRBD1. Germline CDR1 is SGHTA and CDR2 is FQGTGA. The CDR3 spans 15 residues. The DNA of the CDR3 is TGTGCCAGCAGCTTTACAGGGGGGACCTACAATGGGCAGTTCTTC. Its translation: CASSFTGGTYNGQFF.

The chain carries TRBV7-3 and TRBJ2-1, with 9 bases fitting TRBD2. Germline trimming cut 6 bases from V and 3 bases from J; bases unmatched to any gene: 9. The length of the CDR3 is 16 residues. Germline assignment: CDR1 SGHTA and CDR2 FQGTGA. The CDR3 reads CASSPRGGGNYNEQFF. For the CDR3, the DNA is TGTGCCAGCAGTCCACGCGGGGGGGGGAACTACAATGAGCAGTTCTTC.

This clonotype was detected a few times. J is TRBJ1-1 and V is TRBV12-5; D may be TRBD1 (6 bases). Germline V lookup: CDR1 LGHNT, CDR2 FRNRAP. This CDR3 contains 13 residues. Trimming pared 6 bases from V and 10 bases from J, leaving 18 bases between. CDR3: CASGLQAGGLAFF. CDR3 nucleotides: TGTGCTAGTGGGTTACAGGCGGGGGGCCTAGCTTTCTTT.

This clonotype turned up a few times. The gene calls are TRBV20-1 and TRBJ1-2; D unresolved. This CDR3 is 12 amino acids long. Trimming cost V 2 bases and J 6 bases, with 10 bases left between them. In germline, CDR1 is DFQATT, CDR2 SNEGSKA (reference sequence). CDR3 amino acids: CSARSNVHGYTF. In DNA form, the CDR3 reads TGCAGTGCTAGATCGAATGTCCATGGCTACACCTTC.

This clonotype has only a few counts. The chain links TRBV20-1 to TRBJ2-7; D remains unclear. Germline CDR1 and CDR2: DFQATT and SNEGSKA (reference sequence). Trimming shortened V by 6 bases and J by 2 bases, and 11 bases separated the two germline ends. The CDR3 runs 12 residues. The CDR3 spells CSADDRTYEQYF. In DNA, the CDR3 is TGCAGTGCCGACGACCGCACCTACGAGCAGTACTTC.

The chain combines TRBV20-1 with TRBJ1-2; D call uncertain. The CDR3 is 12 amino acids. V was shortened by 4 bases and J by 3 bases, with 9 bases between the two germline ends. CDR1 and CDR2 from the germline V gene are DFQATT and SNEGSKA (reference sequence). DNA for the CDR3: TGCAGTGCTATATCAGGTTACTATGGCTACACCTTC. Protein: CSAISGYYGYTF.

This chain links TRBV3-1 with TRBJ2-5, with D possibly being TRBD1 (5 bases). CDR1 is LGHDT and CDR2 is YNNKEL in the germline V gene (reference sequence). V was pared by 4 bases and J by 10 bases, with 10 bases between. This CDR3 is built from 11 residues. The CDR3 loop is CASSLQGGQYF. Written as DNA, the CDR3 is TGTGCCAGCAGCCTGCAGGGTGGCCAGTACTTC.

The chain uses TRBV21-1 and TRBJ2-1; TRBD2 was called by the table and not checked on the DNA. TRBV21-1 is given as a pseudogene. This CDR3 has 15 residues. The CDR3 here is CASSIPGLADNEQFF. For the CDR3, the DNA is TGTGCCAGCAGCATACCGGGACTAGCAGACAATGAGCAGTTCTTC.

This clonotype was counted between two and nine times. This CDR3 reads CASSVRAALNTEAFF. For the CDR3, the DNA is TGTGCCAGCAGCGTCAGGGCAGCTTTGAACACTGAAGCTTTCTTT. The V and J genes are TRBV9 and TRBJ1-1, with TRBD1 as a possible D gene (5 bases). This CDR3 comprises 15 residues. Germline lookup yields CDR1 SGDLS and CDR2 YYNGEE. The V gene lost 2 bases and the J gene lost 0 bases, with 11 bases spanning the gap.

There are a few counts of this clonotype. The rearrangement links TRBV4-3 to TRBJ2-5; D is perhaps TRBD2 (6 bases). Germline assignment: CDR1 LGHNA and CDR2 YSLEER. V was pared by 4 bases and J by 2 bases, with 14 bases between. CDR3 length: 15 amino acids. The CDR3 sequence: CASSRTPGVQETQYF. DNA for the CDR3: TGCGCCAGCAGCCGGACCCCGGGGGTTCAAGAGACCCAGTACTTC.

This clonotype was observed many times. The J gene is TRBJ2-3, the V gene TRBV20-1; 8 bases fit TRBD2. Germline V gene sequence: CDR1 DFQATT, CDR2 SNEGSKA (reference sequence). The CDR3 is 15 amino acids. After removal of 1 base from V and 10 bases from J, the junction contained 13 bases not matched to a gene. The DNA of the CDR3 is TGCAGTGCTAGAGGGTCGGGACTAGAGCGGTCGTCGCAGTATTTT. Translated, it gives CSARGSGLERSSQYF.

The gene calls are TRBV4-3 and TRBJ2-5; possible D gene TRBD1, 7 bases. The V end lost 1 base, the J end lost 11 bases, and 26 bases lay between the germline ends. CDR3 length: 17 amino acids. The V gene's germline CDR1 is LGHNA and CDR2 YSLEER. The CDR3 coding sequence is TGCGCCAGCAGCCAAGGTTGGGGGGACAGCGGTTTTGGTGAGCAGTACTTC. Translating gives CASSQGWGDSGFGEQYF.

This clonotype has just a few counts. J is TRBJ2-4 and V is TRBV5-5; D is uncertain. The germline V gene encodes CDR1 SGHKS and CDR2 YYEKEE (reference sequence). V dropped 2 bases and J dropped 4 bases, with 10 bases sitting between them. This CDR3 has 14 amino acids. The CDR3 is CASSLLQDKNIQYF. In nucleotides, the CDR3 is TGTGCCAGCAGCTTACTGCAGGATAAAAACATTCAGTACTTC.

The chain employs TRBV2 and TRBJ2-1, with TRBD2 as a possible D gene (7 bases). The V gene lost 5 bases and the J gene lost 7 bases, with 15 bases spanning the gap. The CDR3 spans 14 residues. Germline CDR1 reads SNHLY; CDR2 reads FYNNEI. The CDR3 region is CASSRGGPSNEQFF. In nucleotides, the CDR3 is TGTGCCAGCAGTAGGGGGGGGCCATCAAATGAGCAGTTCTTC.

The table lists this clonotype with a few counts. V gene TRBV7-6 combines with J gene TRBJ2-3, with D possibly being TRBD2 (7 bases). Trimming cost V 0 bases and J 3 bases, with 13 bases left between them. This CDR3 comprises 16 residues. Germline loops: CDR1 SGHVS, CDR2 FNYEAQ. This CDR3 reads CASSLAWGGGTDTQYF. The CDR3 coding sequence is TGTGCCAGCAGCTTAGCGTGGGGGGGCGGAACAGATACGCAGTATTTT.

This clonotype was counted a few times. The rearrangement links TRBV10-3 to TRBJ2-3; no clear D gene. Per germline, CDR1 ENHRY and CDR2 SYGVKD. V was cut by 0 bases and J by 2 bases, with 15 bases left in between. This CDR3 is 17 amino acids long. The CDR3 protein is CAISESLGSGDTDTQYF. CDR3 DNA: TGTGCCATCAGTGAGTCGCTCGGCAGTGGTGACACAGATACGCAGTATTTT.

This clonotype was detected a few times. This chain connects TRBV28 to TRBJ1-2; no reliable D call. V dropped 1 base and J dropped 8 bases, with 17 bases sitting between them. Germline V gives CDR1 MDHEN, CDR2 SYDVKM. This CDR3 has 15 residues. CDR3 bases: TGTGCCAGCAGTTTATTCTCAAAACTTGGAGCAGGCTACACCTTC. Translated, it gives CASSLFSKLGAGYTF.

This clonotype was recorded a few times. V and J are TRBV15 and TRBJ1-2; TRBD1 might be the D (6 bases). CDR1 and CDR2 from the germline V gene are LNHNV and YYDKDF (reference sequence). Trimming removed 3 bases at V and 4 bases at J, with 15 bases between. CDR3 length: 15 amino acids. The CDR3 DNA sequence: TGTGCCACCAGCAGGCCTCCCTCAGGGGCCTATGGCTACACCTTC. This translates into CATSRPPSGAYGYTF.

This clonotype was counted a few times. The chain carries TRBV7-3 and TRBJ2-3, with TRBD2 as a possible D gene (5 bases). CDR3 size: 15 residues. V lost 4 bases to trimming and J lost 2 bases, with 13 bases between them. CDR1 and CDR2 from the germline V gene are SGHTA and FQGTGA. DNA of the CDR3: TGTGCCAGCAGCTCTCGGGTGGGAGTCACAGATACGCAGTATTTT. Encoded protein: CASSSRVGVTDTQYF.